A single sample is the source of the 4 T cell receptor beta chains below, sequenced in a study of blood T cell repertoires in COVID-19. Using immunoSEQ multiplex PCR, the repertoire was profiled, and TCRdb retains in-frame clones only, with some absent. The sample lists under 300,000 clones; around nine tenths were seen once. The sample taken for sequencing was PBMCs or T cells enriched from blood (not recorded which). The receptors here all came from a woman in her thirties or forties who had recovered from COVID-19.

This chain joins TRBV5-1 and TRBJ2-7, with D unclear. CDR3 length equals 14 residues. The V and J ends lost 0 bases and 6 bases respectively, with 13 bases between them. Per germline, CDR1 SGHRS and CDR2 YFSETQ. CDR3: CASSLVEPSTEQYF. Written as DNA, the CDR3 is TGCGCCAGCAGCTTGGTAGAGCCTTCTACCGAGCAGTACTTC.

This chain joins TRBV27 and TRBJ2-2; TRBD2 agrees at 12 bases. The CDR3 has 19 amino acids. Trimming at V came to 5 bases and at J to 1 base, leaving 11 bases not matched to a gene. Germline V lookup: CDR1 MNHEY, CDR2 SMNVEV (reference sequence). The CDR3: CASSPLGLAGTRNTGELFF. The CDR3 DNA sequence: TGTGCCAGCAGTCCGCTGGGACTAGCGGGCACAAGGAACACCGGGGAGCTGTTTTTT.

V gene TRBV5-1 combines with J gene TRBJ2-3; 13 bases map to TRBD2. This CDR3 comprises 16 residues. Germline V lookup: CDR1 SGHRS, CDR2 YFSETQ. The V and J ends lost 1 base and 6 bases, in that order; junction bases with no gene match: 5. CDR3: CASSLRGTSGMDTQYF. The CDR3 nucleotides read TGCGCCAGCAGCTTGCGCGGGACTAGCGGGATGGATACGCAGTATTTT.

The CDR3 bases are TGTGCCAGCAGTTCACCTCGGGACAGCCTAACAGATACGCAGTATTTT. This sequence encodes CASSSPRDSLTDTQYF. V is TRBV6-5 and J is TRBJ2-3; 7 bases are a match to TRBD1. Trimming removed 4 bases from V and 3 bases from J; junction bases left unmatched: 10. Germline V CDR1 and CDR2: MNHEY, SVGAGI. The CDR3 is 16 residues long.